The clone carrying this T cell receptor beta chain was detected only a few times. Its antigen remains unknown. Genes and germline come from the mouse. The read terminates 1 residue ahead of where the CDR3 ends, so the germline J gene completes it. The time point: mouse harvest day 14 after allogeneic transplant. Tail vein injection delivered 10^7 T-cell-depleted bone marrow cells and 10^6 splenic CD5+ T cells. The data derive from a study of tissue T cells after allogeneic stem cell transplantation. Whole-study findings and limits: Sampling depth was limited, and the cohort was small and clinically varied. Which tissue TCRs were alloreactive or antigen-specific was not determined. Some clones might be persisting host cells.

Clones were read by immunoSEQ multiplex PCR, and TCRdb kept only the in-frame ones, dropping some. The sample contains around 5,000 clones, 35% to 50% of which appear only once. V was clipped by 5 bases and J by 6 bases, with 7 bases between them. From germline, CDR1 is KGHPV and CDR2 FQNQEV (reference sequence). The CDR3 has 12 residues. The gene calls are TRBV26 and TRBJ1-4; D is uncertain. Input material: gut tissue. The receptor's source is a female BALB/c mouse given C57BL/6 T cells with graft-versus-host disease after an allogeneic hematopoietic cell transplant. CDR3 region: CASSIGHERLFF. CDR3 DNA (partial): TGTGCCAGCAGTATCGGGCACGAAAGATTATTT.